Each of the 11 T cell receptor beta chains below was sequenced from the same sample in a study of shared clonotypes between healthy human individuals. Clones were read by immunoSEQ multiplex PCR, and TCRdb kept only the in-frame ones, dropping some. The sample has about 2 million clones; over 85% are singletons. Sample: naive CD4+ T cells sorted from blood. As for subset: CD45RA+ positively selected. The receptors were sampled from a man aged 18 to 30 in good health.

V usage is TRBV4-2 and J usage is TRBJ2-5; TRBD1 agrees at 9 bases. The V segment lost 3 bases and the J segment 5 bases; nucleotides outside the gene matches: 4. Looked up from germline, CDR1 is LGHNA and CDR2 is YNFKEQ. The CDR3 loop spans 14 amino acids. The CDR3 sequence: CASSQGQGGETQYF. In DNA form, the CDR3 reads TGTGCCAGCAGCCAGGGACAGGGTGGCGAGACCCAGTACTTC.

This rearrangement joins TRBV5-1 to TRBJ1-2; D possibly corresponds to TRBD1 (5 bases). The germline V gene encodes CDR1 SGHRS and CDR2 YFSETQ. The CDR3 spans 15 residues. V was clipped by 1 base and J by 0 bases, with 10 bases between them. The chain's CDR3 is CASSLWGEANYGYTF. CDR3 DNA: TGCGCCAGCAGCTTGTGGGGGGAGGCTAACTATGGCTACACCTTC.

This clone was observed a single time. V gene TRBV19 combines with J gene TRBJ2-1; 15 bases are a match to TRBD2. CDR1 LNHDA and CDR2 SQIVND come from the germline V gene (reference sequence). V dropped 7 bases and J dropped 12; count of bases not matched to a gene: 10. The CDR3 sequence is 15 residues long. DNA of the CDR3: TGTGCCAGTACTGGACTAGCGGGAGGGCGTTTTGTGCAGTTCTTC. Translating gives CASTGLAGGRFVQFF.

The chain recombines TRBV18 with TRBJ2-5; D uncertain. V was clipped by 2 bases and J by 3 bases, with 7 bases between them. This CDR3 is 13 amino acids long. Germline CDR1 is KGHSH and CDR2 is LQKENI. CDR3 DNA: TGTGCCAGCTCACCATTCGGAGAAGAGACCCAGTACTTC. This gives the protein CASSPFGEETQYF.

This chain connects TRBV5-4 to TRBJ2-5; 8 bases line up with TRBD2. J gave up 4 bases and V 0 bases, and 8 bases lay outside the gene matches. The CDR3 runs 16 residues. CDR1 and CDR2 from the germline V gene are SGHNT and YYREEE (reference sequence). CDR3 bases: TGTGCCAGCAGCTTGGGAGCGGGAGATCGTCGAGAGACCCAGTACTTC. As protein: CASSLGAGDRRETQYF. Supplemented by reference TRBV5-4 and TRBJ2-5, the full variable domain reads ETGVTQSPTHLIKTRGQQVTLRCSSQSGHNTVSWYQQALGQGPQFIFQYYREEENGRGNFPPRFSGLQFPNYSSELNVNALELDDSALYLCASSLGAGDRRETQYFGPGTRLLVL.

J is TRBJ2-3 and V is TRBV2, with D perhaps matching TRBD2 (5 bases). The V and J ends lost 6 bases and 4 bases respectively, with 11 bases between them. Germline CDR1 SNHLY, CDR2 FYNNEI. The CDR3 runs to 13 residues. CDR3 DNA sequence: TGTGCCAGCAGCCTATCGGAGGCAGATACGCAGTATTTT. It specifies CASSLSEADTQYF.

The chain couples TRBV5-1 to TRBJ2-7; 10 bases are a match to TRBD1. The V segment lost 7 bases and the J segment 2 bases; nucleotides outside the gene matches: 6. The CDR3 is made up of 14 amino acids. Germline assignment: CDR1 SGHRS and CDR2 YFSETQ. The chain's CDR3 is CASGTGQGTYEQYF. In DNA form, the CDR3 reads TGCGCCAGCGGGACGGGACAGGGGACCTACGAGCAGTACTTC.

The chain recombines TRBV7-9 with TRBJ1-5, with D possibly matching TRBD1 (5 bases). From germline, CDR1 is SEHNR and CDR2 FQNEAQ (reference sequence). Trimming left V 2 bases short and J 9 bases short, with 8 bases between. The CDR3 length is 12 residues. CDR3 nucleotide sequence: TGTGCCAGCAGCTTACAGGGTTCGCCCCAGCATTTT. It yields the protein CASSLQGSPQHF.

The CDR3 nucleotides read TGTGCCAGCAGGAAGGAGGGGGGCACTGAAGCTTTCTTT. It translates to CASRKEGGTEAFF. The gene calls are TRBV7-9 and TRBJ1-1, with D tentatively TRBD1 (6 bases). Germline V CDR1 and CDR2: SEHNR, FQNEAQ (reference sequence). CDR3 length: 13 residues. V was clipped by 6 bases and J by 4 bases, with 12 bases between them.

This clone has only a few counts. The same CDR3 arises from other DNA sequences in this sample as well. The chain carries TRBV5-1 and TRBJ1-2; D is uncertain. V lost 0 bases and J 3 bases, leaving 6 bases between the germline ends. This CDR3 region has 13 residues. Germline V gives CDR1 SGHRS, CDR2 YFSETQ. The CDR3: CASSLAGDYGYTF. The DNA of the CDR3 is TGCGCCAGCAGCTTGGCAGGTGACTATGGCTACACCTTC.

This chain uses TRBV7-2 with TRBJ2-5; D perhaps matches TRBD1 (5 bases). This CDR3 has 17 amino acids. The V and J ends lost 1 base and 5 bases respectively, with 20 bases between them. Germline V CDR1 and CDR2: SGHTA, FQGNSA. CDR3 coding DNA: TGTGCCAGCAGCTTAGGGCTCGGTTGGGGCTCACGGGAGACCCAGTACTTC. Translating it yields CASSLGLGWGSRETQYF.